A single sample gave rise to the 21 T cell receptor beta chains below, sequenced in a study of blood T cell repertoires in COVID-19. Sequencing was performed with immunoSEQ multiplex PCR; in TCRdb, only in-frame clones are kept and a portion is missing. Found here are 250,000 to 300,000 clones, roughly nine tenths of them singletons; the top ten hold roughly 1.2%. Source material: PBMCs or T cells enriched from blood (not recorded which). The receptors shown here come from a human donor in a cohort exposed to, infected with or recovered from COVID-19 (not recorded which). The donor label of this sample is uncertain.

V and J are TRBV18 and TRBJ2-7; 8 bases map to TRBD2. With V trimmed by 0 bases and J by 4 bases, 8 bases remained unmatched. This CDR3 has 16 amino acids. Per germline, CDR1 KGHSH and CDR2 LQKENI. CDR3 sequence (DNA): TGTGCCAGCTCACCACCGGACGGGGGGGCTGAATACGAGCAGTACTTC. Protein sequence: CASSPPDGGAEYEQYF.

The V and J genes are TRBV7-9 and TRBJ2-1; D gene ambiguous. The CDR3 extends over 14 amino acids. Between the trimmed V and J ends, which lost 5 bases and 5 bases, there was a span of 13 bases. Germline V gene lookup returns CDR1 SEHNR and CDR2 FQNEAQ (reference sequence). Here the CDR3 reads CASSPTTLNNEQFF. CDR3 coding DNA: TGTGCCAGCAGCCCCACGACTTTGAACAATGAGCAGTTCTTC.

The gene calls are TRBV4-3 and TRBJ2-7; possibly TRBD1 for D (6 bases). Per the germline V gene, CDR1 is LGHNA and CDR2 is YSLEER. Trimming removed 0 bases from V and 3 bases from J, with 9 bases in between. The length of the CDR3 is 14 residues. The CDR3, as DNA: TGCGCCAGCAGCCAAGATACAGGGAGCTACGAGCAGTACTTC. This codes for CASSQDTGSYEQYF.

The chain is built from TRBV6-2 or TRBV6-3 and TRBJ1-5; D is unresolved. The CDR3 is 15 residues long. CDR1 and CDR2 from the germline V gene are MNHEY and SVGEGT. The V end was cut by 0 bases, the J end by 6 bases, with 12 bases between. Here the CDR3 DNA reads TGTGCCAGCAGTTACTCCTTCGGGGTGGGTCAGCCCCAGCATTTT. Protein: CASSYSFGVGQPQHF.

This sequence joins TRBV5-6 and TRBJ1-3; 7 bases align to TRBD1. V lost 4 bases and J lost 5; bases outside the gene matches: 9. There are 15 residues in the CDR3. CDR1 is SGHDT, CDR2 YYEEEE, per germline. CDR3 nucleotides: TGTGCCAGCAGCCTCCGGGACAGAGAAAGAAACACCATATATTTT. As protein: CASSLRDRERNTIYF.

This clone was seen a handful of times. The chain carries TRBV2 and TRBJ1-6; a possible D gene is TRBD1 (6 bases). The CDR3 length is 15 residues. Germline V lookup: CDR1 SNHLY, CDR2 FYNNEI. V was shortened by 1 base and J by 6 bases, with 10 bases between the two germline ends. CDR3 sequence reads: CASSEEGEINSPLHF. The CDR3 DNA is TGTGCCAGCAGTGAAGAGGGGGAAATTAATTCACCCCTCCACTTT.

The rearrangement uses TRBV18 and TRBJ1-5; D not resolved. Germline assignment: CDR1 KGHSH and CDR2 LQKENI. The CDR3 runs to 15 residues. The ends were cut back, 8 bases at V and 0 bases at J, with 14 bases in the middle. The CDR3 sequence: CASADGDVSNQPQHF. The CDR3 DNA follows: TGTGCCAGCGCAGACGGGGATGTTAGCAATCAGCCCCAGCATTTT. The full variable domain, its missing parts supplied by reference TRBV18 and TRBJ1-5, is NAGVMQNPRHLVRRRGQEARLRCSPMKGHSHVYWYRQLPEEGLKFMVYLQKENIIDESGMPKERFSAEFPKEGPSILRIQQVVRGDSAAYFCASADGDVSNQPQHFGDGTRLSIL.

The chain recombines TRBV27 with TRBJ2-7; 8 bases are a match to TRBD1. Germline V gives CDR1 MNHEY, CDR2 SMNVEV (reference sequence). Trimming cost V 2 bases and J 4 bases; bases outside gene matches: 4. The CDR3 spans 14 residues. For the CDR3, the DNA is TGTGCCAGCAGTTTAGCAGGGGGCAGGTACGAGCAGTACTTC. Translating gives CASSLAGGRYEQYF.

This chain uses TRBV9 with TRBJ1-1; D is undetermined. Germline-derived CDR1 and CDR2 are SGDLS and YYNGEE. The germline V and J ends were trimmed by 0 bases and 0 bases, with 9 bases remaining between them. The CDR3 consists of 15 residues. This chain's CDR3 is CASSVGSGLNTEAFF. CDR3 nucleotides: TGTGCCAGCAGCGTAGGGTCTGGGCTGAACACTGAAGCTTTCTTT.

The J gene is TRBJ1-2, the V gene TRBV24-1, with 8 bases lining up with TRBD1. Germline V gene data show CDR1 as KGHDR and CDR2 as SFDVKD. There are 16 residues in the CDR3. Trimming cost V 4 bases and J 0 bases; bases outside gene matches: 6. The CDR3 region has the DNA TGTGCCACCAGTGAAGGACAGGGCCGTTCTAACTATGGCTACACCTTC. Its protein is CATSEGQGRSNYGYTF.

The chain couples TRBV30 to TRBJ1-3; 8 bases are shared with TRBD1. The germline V gene encodes CDR1 GTSNPN and CDR2 SVGIG (reference sequence). CDR3 length: 13 amino acids. With 1 base clipped from V and 9 bases from J, the junction kept 5 bases outside the gene matches. CDR3 DNA: TGTGCCTGGAGTGGCCAGGGGGCGGGCACCATATATTTT. Protein product: CAWSGQGAGTIYF.

This rearrangement joins TRBV12-3 or TRBV12-4 to TRBJ1-6, with D unresolved. Between the trimmed V and J ends, which lost 6 bases and 8 bases, there was a span of 11 bases. The CDR3 has 13 amino acids. CDR3 DNA sequence: TGTGCCAGCAGCTCATCTCGGGATTCACCCCTCCACTTT. The encoded protein is CASSSSRDSPLHF.

The chain couples TRBV4-1 to TRBJ2-1; 9 nucleotides match TRBD1. The length of the CDR3 is 14 residues. Trimming took 4 bases from V and 8 from J; bases not matched to a gene: 6. The V gene's germline CDR1 is MGHRA and CDR2 YSYEKL. CDR3 in DNA: TGCGCCAGCAGCCCTATGACAGGGGGGTATGAGCAGTTCTTC. Translation: CASSPMTGGYEQFF.

The J gene is TRBJ2-2, the V gene TRBV14, with D uncertain. With 2 bases removed from V and 1 base from J, the gap between germline ends came to 5 bases. Germline loops: CDR1 SGHDN, CDR2 FVKESK. The CDR3 totals 14 residues. CDR3: CASSQSRNTGELFF. The CDR3 coding sequence is TGTGCCAGCAGCCAATCGCGGAACACCGGGGAGCTGTTTTTT.

In DNA form, the CDR3 reads TGTGCCAGCAGACAAGGACAGGGGAAGGTCTATGGCTACACCTTC. It codes for CASRQGQGKVYGYTF. The chain carries TRBV6-5 and TRBJ1-2; 9 nucleotides align to TRBD1. After removal of 6 bases from V and 4 bases from J, the junction contained 9 bases not matched to a gene. CDR3 size: 15 residues. In germline, CDR1 is MNHEY, CDR2 SVGAGI.

The CDR3: CASTSGGLIYEQYF. The CDR3 bases are TGTGCCAGCACTAGCGGGGGCCTTATATACGAGCAGTACTTC. The V and J genes are TRBV27 and TRBJ2-7, with TRBD2 matching over 10 bases. The V gene's germline CDR1 is MNHEY and CDR2 SMNVEV (reference sequence). V was clipped by 7 bases and J by 4 bases; unmatched bases: 7. This CDR3 has 14 residues.

The chain joins TRBV27 to TRBJ1-4; 7 nucleotides agree with TRBD1. Germline loops: CDR1 MNHEY, CDR2 SMNVEV (reference sequence). The CDR3 contains 14 residues. With 4 bases clipped from V and 8 bases from J, the junction kept 7 bases outside the gene matches. The CDR3 coding sequence is TGTGCCAGCAGTTCAGAGACCAGGGGGGAAAAACTGTTTTTT. Protein product: CASSSETRGEKLFF. Combining the CDR3 with reference TRBV27 and TRBJ1-4 gives the whole variable domain EAQVTQNPRYLITVTGKKLTVTCSQNMNHEYMSWYRQDPGLGLRQIYYSMNVEVTDKGDVPEGYKVSRKEKRNFPLILESPSPNQTSLYFCASSSETRGEKLFFGSGTQLSVL.

V and J are TRBV7-6 and TRBJ1-5, with 9 nucleotides matching TRBD1. Unmatched junction bases numbered 10, after V lost 1 base and J lost 6 bases. The CDR3 totals 17 residues. From germline, CDR1 is SGHVS and CDR2 FNYEAQ. The CDR3 loop is CASSLGPGTGPSQPQHF. As DNA, the CDR3 is TGTGCCAGCAGCTTAGGACCCGGGACAGGGCCGAGTCAGCCCCAGCATTTT.

The gene calls are TRBV7-3 and TRBJ1-1; 8 bases are a match to TRBD1. V lost 5 bases, J lost 4 bases, and 9 bases stayed unmatched. The CDR3 extends over 15 amino acids. Germline-derived CDR1 and CDR2 are SGHTA and FQGTGA. This CDR3 reads CASSPRRDRGTEAFF. CDR3 bases: TGTGCCAGCAGCCCCCGGCGTGACAGGGGCACTGAAGCTTTCTTT.

The chain recombines TRBV7-9 with TRBJ2-1, with 8 positions matching TRBD1. The CDR3 has 16 amino acids. Germline V gene data show CDR1 as SEHNR and CDR2 as FQNEAQ (reference sequence). V was pared by 2 bases and J by 5 bases, with 8 bases of the junction left unmatched. The CDR3 DNA reads as TGTGCCAGCAGCTTAATGTTCAGGACAGGGAACAATGAGCAGTTCTTC. This gives the protein CASSLMFRTGNNEQFF.

The V call is TRBV7-9, the J call TRBJ2-5, with a possible D match to TRBD2 (5 bases). The germline CDR1 and CDR2 sequences are SEHNR and FQNEAQ (reference sequence). The CDR3 has 18 residues. V gave up 5 bases and J gave up 3 bases, with 25 bases separating them. CDR3: CASSHEEWSGMREETQYF. The CDR3 nucleotides read TGTGCCAGCAGCCACGAAGAGTGGTCTGGAATGAGGGAAGAGACCCAGTACTTC.